This is a list of T cell receptor beta chains from one sample in a study of T cells in Graves' hyperthyroidism and ophthalmopathy. TCRdb reprocessed the multiplex PCR reads via MiXCR and lists one record per CDR3 protein. Here the sample spans hundreds of thousands of distinct CDR3 sequences, about 15% being singletons. The sequenced sample was blood. These receptors were collected from a woman under 30 with Graves' hyperthyroidism. Each CDR3 is given with its conserved first and last residue. A D gene is named only where the DNA matches it firmly. Size tells how often a clone was seen (once, few, many) or the class of an expanded clone, and some rows leave it out.

CDR3nt: TGCGCCAGCAGCCAAGATGCAAGTGGGTGGGAGGGGGTTTCGTATGGCTACACCTTC
CDR3aa: CASSQDASGWEGVSYGYTF
j_gene: TRBJ1-2
d_gene: NA
v_gene: TRBV4-1
abundance: few
len: 19

CDR3nt: TGCAGTGCTAGTCCATCCTACAATGAGCAGTTCTTC
CDR3aa: CSASPSYNEQFF
j_gene: TRBJ2-1
d_gene: NA
v_gene: TRBV20-1
abundance: many
len: 12

CDR3nt: TGTGCCAGCAGCTTAAATCCCGGCCAAGCTTTCACAGATACGCAGTATTTT
CDR3aa: CASSLNPGQAFTDTQYF
j_gene: TRBJ2-3
d_gene: NA
v_gene: TRBV7-3
abundance: NA
len: 17

CDR3nt: TGTGCCAGCAGCTTAGCTCTCGGAGACAATGAGCAGTTCTTC
CDR3aa: CASSLALGDNEQFF
j_gene: TRBJ2-1
d_gene: NA
v_gene: TRBV7-2
abundance: NA
len: 14

CDR3nt: TGTGCCAGCAGCTCCGACAGGGGGAACTATGGCTACACCTTC
CDR3aa: CASSSDRGNYGYTF
j_gene: TRBJ1-2
d_gene: TRBD1
v_gene: TRBV7-9
abundance: NA
len: 14

CDR3nt: TGTGCCAGCGGAGGGGCAGGCTATTCACCCCTCCACTTT
CDR3aa: CASGGAGYSPLHF
j_gene: TRBJ1-6
d_gene: NA
v_gene: TRBV6-2/TRBV6-3
abundance: NA
len: 13

CDR3nt: TGCGCCAGCAGCCCCGTGCGGCAGGTAGCTAACTATGGCTACACCTTC
CDR3aa: CASSPVRQVANYGYTF
j_gene: TRBJ1-2
d_gene: NA
v_gene: TRBV4-1
abundance: NA
len: 16

CDR3nt: TGTGCCAGCAGCTACCAGGGAGAAAACACTGAAGCTTTCTTT
CDR3aa: CASSYQGENTEAFF
j_gene: TRBJ1-1
d_gene: NA
v_gene: TRBV6-5
abundance: many
len: 14

CDR3nt: TGTGCCAGCAGTGCCGACAGGGAAGAGACCCAGTACTTC
CDR3aa: CASSADREETQYF
j_gene: TRBJ2-5
d_gene: TRBD1
v_gene: TRBV2
abundance: many
len: 13

CDR3nt: TGCGCCAGCAGGTCACGGAGACAGCCCCAGCATTTT
CDR3aa: CASRSRRQPQHF
j_gene: TRBJ1-5
d_gene: NA
v_gene: TRBV5-1
abundance: NA
len: 12

CDR3nt: TGTGCCAGCAGTTTATTTGGTGCCTCTGGGGCCAACGTCCTGACTTTC
CDR3aa: CASSLFGASGANVLTF
j_gene: TRBJ2-6
d_gene: NA
v_gene: TRBV28
abundance: NA
len: 16

CDR3nt: TGTGCCAGCAATTGGTCAGATACGCAGTATTTT
CDR3aa: CASNWSDTQYF
j_gene: TRBJ2-3
d_gene: NA
v_gene: TRBV2
abundance: many
len: 11

CDR3nt: TGCGCCAGCAGCCCGTGGGAGGGTTACAATGAGCAGTTCTTC
CDR3aa: CASSPWEGYNEQFF
j_gene: TRBJ2-1
d_gene: TRBD2
v_gene: TRBV5-1
abundance: NA
len: 14

CDR3nt: TGTGCCAGCAGTCCCGCAGGGGTTAACTATGGCTACACCTTC
CDR3aa: CASSPAGVNYGYTF
j_gene: TRBJ1-2
d_gene: NA
v_gene: TRBV12-3/TRBV12-4
abundance: many
len: 14

CDR3nt: TGTGCCAGCAGTTTGTCCACAGGGGGCACAGATACGCAGTATTTT
CDR3aa: CASSLSTGGTDTQYF
j_gene: TRBJ2-3
d_gene: TRBD1
v_gene: TRBV12-3/TRBV12-4
abundance: many
len: 15

CDR3nt: TGTGCCAGCAGGCAACCGAACTATGGCTACACCTTC
CDR3aa: CASRQPNYGYTF
j_gene: TRBJ1-2
d_gene: NA
v_gene: TRBV9
abundance: many
len: 12

CDR3nt: TGTGCCAGCAGCGCCTTTAGCGGAGGCTCCTACAATGAGCAGTTCTTC
CDR3aa: CASSAFSGGSYNEQFF
j_gene: TRBJ2-1
d_gene: NA
v_gene: TRBV13
abundance: NA
len: 16

CDR3nt: TGTGCCAGTCGGAGACGGGGAGTTTCCTACGAGCAGTACTTC
CDR3aa: CASRRRGVSYEQYF
j_gene: TRBJ2-7
d_gene: NA
v_gene: TRBV19
abundance: few
len: 14

CDR3nt: TGTGCCAGCAGCCAGGACGGTGGCACTAATGAAAAACTGTTTTTT
CDR3aa: CASSQDGGTNEKLFF
j_gene: TRBJ1-4
d_gene: NA
v_gene: TRBV3-1
abundance: many
len: 15

CDR3nt: TGTGCCAGCAGTTACCCGGGGGGAGGTCACTCTGGAAACACCATATATTTT
CDR3aa: CASSYPGGGHSGNTIYF
j_gene: TRBJ1-3
d_gene: NA
v_gene: TRBV6-5
abundance: many
len: 17

CDR3nt: TGTGCCAGCAGGTCTAGCGGGAGGGCTTACGAGCAGTACTTC
CDR3aa: CASRSSGRAYEQYF
j_gene: TRBJ2-7
d_gene: TRBD2
v_gene: TRBV12-3/TRBV12-4
abundance: many
len: 14

CDR3nt: TGTGCCAGCAGTTTAAGGCAAAACCTTTACGATGAGCAGTTCTTC
CDR3aa: CASSLRQNLYDEQFF
j_gene: TRBJ2-1
d_gene: NA
v_gene: TRBV12-3/TRBV12-4
abundance: few
len: 15

CDR3nt: TGTGCCAGCAGCTTAAGTACGTCAGGGCGGGATGAAAAACTGTTTTTT
CDR3aa: CASSLSTSGRDEKLFF
j_gene: TRBJ1-4
d_gene: NA
v_gene: TRBV11-2
abundance: NA
len: 16